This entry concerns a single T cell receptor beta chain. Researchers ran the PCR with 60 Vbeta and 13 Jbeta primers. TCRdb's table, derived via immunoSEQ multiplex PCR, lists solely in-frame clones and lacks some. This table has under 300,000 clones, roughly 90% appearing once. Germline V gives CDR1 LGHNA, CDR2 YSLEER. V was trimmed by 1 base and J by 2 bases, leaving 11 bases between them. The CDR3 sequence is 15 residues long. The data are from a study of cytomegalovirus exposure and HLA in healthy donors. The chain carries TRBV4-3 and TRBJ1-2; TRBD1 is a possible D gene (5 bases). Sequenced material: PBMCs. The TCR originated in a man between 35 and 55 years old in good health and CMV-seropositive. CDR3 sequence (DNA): TGCGCCAGCAGCCAAGTGGGTCGGGGGAACTATGGCTACACCTTC. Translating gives CASSQVGRGNYGYTF.